These 32 T cell receptor beta chains share one sample of origin, sequenced in a study of CD8 T cells in ankylosing spondylitis. TCRdb re-analysed the 5' RACE reads in MiXCR, keeping a single row per CDR3 protein. The table includes fewer than 250,000 distinct CDR3 sequences, approximately 10% detected once. The sample taken for sequencing was blood, either unsorted or a sorted T cell fraction (not recorded which). Receptors originate from a male donor with ankylosing spondylitis or in good health (not recorded which).

In this sample, this clonotype turned up many times. The rearrangement uses TRBV5-1 and TRBJ2-7; possibly TRBD1 for D (5 bases). V was cut by 6 bases and J by 6 bases, with 19 bases left in between. The CDR3 has 14 residues. Germline values: CDR1 SGHRS, CDR2 YFSETQ. CDR3 in amino acids: CASTPDKFSLEQYF. CDR3 nucleotides: TGCGCCAGCACCCCGGACAAGTTTTCCCTCGAGCAGTACTTC. Based on the CDR3 plus reference TRBV5-1 and TRBJ2-7, the full variable domain is KAGVTQTPRYLIKTRGQQVTLSCSPISGHRSVSWYQQTPGQGLQFLFEYFSETQRNKGNFPGRFSGRQFSNSRSEMNVSTLELGDSALYLCASTPDKFSLEQYFGPGTRLTVT.

This clonotype was recorded at least ten times. The CDR3 DNA is TGTGCCAGCAGCCAGGGACATGGGGGTGAAAAACTGTTTTTT. Translation gives CASSQGHGGEKLFF. The rearrangement links TRBV16 to TRBJ1-4; tentative D call: TRBD1 (6 bases). Per the germline V gene, CDR1 is KGHSY and CDR2 is FQNENV. The CDR3 extends over 14 amino acids. Trimming removed 3 bases from V and 7 bases from J, with 12 bases in between. The whole variable domain, remainder taken from reference TRBV16 and TRBJ1-4, is GEEVAQTPKHLVRGEGQKAKLYCAPIKGHSYVFWYQQVLKNEFKFLISFQNENVFDETGMPKERFSAKCLPNSPCSLEIQATKLEDSAVYFCASSQGHGGEKLFFGSGTQLSVL.

This clonotype was found many times. The chain's CDR3 is CASSFGKTEAFF. The CDR3, as DNA: TGCGCCAGCAGCTTTGGGAAGACTGAAGCTTTCTTT. The chain uses TRBV5-1 and TRBJ1-1; D is undetermined. The CDR3 sequence is 12 residues long. The V gene's germline CDR1 is SGHRS and CDR2 YFSETQ. The V end was cut by 2 bases, the J end by 5 bases, with 7 bases between.

The chain recombines TRBV28 with TRBJ2-1; no clear D gene. The CDR3 contains 15 residues. Germline CDR1 reads MDHEN; CDR2 reads SYDVKM. V lost 2 bases and J lost 4, with 12 bases in between. The DNA of the CDR3 is TGTGCCAGCAGTTTAACCCATTTATTATACAATGAGCAGTTCTTC. Amino acid sequence: CASSLTHLLYNEQFF.

J is TRBJ2-2 and V is TRBV12-3 or TRBV12-4; TRBD1 matches 7 bases. After removal of 5 bases from V and 5 bases from J, the junction contained 11 bases not matched to a gene. This CDR3 spans 16 amino acids. The CDR3 nucleotides are TGTGCCAGCAGTCCCCGACAGGGAAGATCGACCGGGGAGCTGTTTTTT. Protein product: CASSPRQGRSTGELFF.

This clonotype came up many times. The chain is built from TRBV5-1 and TRBJ1-4; 8 bases are a match to TRBD1. This CDR3 spans 14 amino acids. Germline trimming cut 7 bases from V and 7 bases from J; bases unmatched to any gene: 9. The germline V gene has CDR1 SGHRS and CDR2 YFSETQ. The CDR3 reads CASRSGTGIEKLFF. The DNA of the CDR3 is TGCGCCAGCCGCTCCGGGACAGGAATTGAAAAACTGTTTTTT.

This clonotype was recorded at least ten times. V usage is TRBV28 and J usage is TRBJ1-2; D remains unclear. With 6 bases removed from V and 8 bases from J, the gap between germline ends came to 16 bases. The CDR3 contains 13 residues. Per germline, CDR1 MDHEN and CDR2 SYDVKM. The CDR3 sequence is CASRVDAADGYTF. The CDR3 region has the DNA TGTGCCAGCAGAGTCGACGCAGCGGACGGCTACACCTTC.

The J gene is TRBJ2-1, the V gene TRBV3-1; 7 nucleotides agree with TRBD1. V lost 5 bases and J lost 0; bases outside the gene matches: 10. CDR3 length equals 17 residues. Per the germline V gene, CDR1 is LGHDT and CDR2 is YNNKEL (reference sequence). The CDR3 nucleotides read TGTGCCAGCAGCGCTTCACAGGGGCCAAGCTCCTACAATGAGCAGTTCTTC. Translated, it gives CASSASQGPSSYNEQFF.

The V and J genes are TRBV11-2 and TRBJ2-1; TRBD2 matches at 12 bases. Trimming at V came to 5 bases and at J to 2 bases, leaving 4 bases not matched to a gene. Germline CDR1 reads SGHAT; CDR2 reads FQNNGV. The CDR3 is 16 amino acids. This chain's CDR3 is CASSQLAGGPYNEQFF. The CDR3 DNA is TGTGCCAGCAGCCAACTAGCGGGGGGCCCCTACAATGAGCAGTTCTTC.

The table lists this clonotype with many counts. This sequence joins TRBV20-1 and TRBJ1-5, with D tentatively TRBD1 (6 bases). V gave up 5 bases and J gave up 11 bases, with 19 bases separating them. The germline gives CDR1 DFQATT, CDR2 SNEGSKA (reference sequence). The CDR3 covers 13 residues. The CDR3 spells CSARTQGLGAQHF. DNA for the CDR3: TGCAGTGCTCGAACACAGGGTTTGGGAGCCCAGCATTTT.

This clonotype appeared many times. V is TRBV5-1 and J is TRBJ2-1; 10 bases align to TRBD2. Germline V gene sequence: CDR1 SGHRS, CDR2 YFSETQ. J was trimmed by 4 bases and V by 0 bases; bases with no gene match: 7. This CDR3 is 17 amino acids long. The CDR3 DNA sequence: TGCGCCAGCAGCTTGGAGCCTAGCGGGGGCCCTTACAATGAGCAGTTCTTC. Translated, it gives CASSLEPSGGPYNEQFF.

This clonotype was recorded many times. V and J are TRBV20-1 and TRBJ2-3; D could derive from TRBD1 or TRBD2 (5 bases each). The germline V gene encodes CDR1 DFQATT and CDR2 SNEGSKA (reference sequence). The CDR3 is 14 residues long. The V gene lost 4 bases and the J gene lost 6 bases, with 17 bases spanning the gap. The CDR3 coding sequence is TGCAGTGCTAAAACTAGGGTGGGGCTTGATACGCAGTATTTT. Translating gives CSAKTRVGLDTQYF.

This clonotype was seen a handful of times. The genes are TRBV5-1 and TRBJ2-5; 8 bases agree with TRBD1. Germline CDR1 and CDR2: SGHRS and YFSETQ. This CDR3 comprises 15 residues. Unmatched junction bases numbered 6, after V lost 0 bases and J lost 5 bases. CDR3 bases: TGCGCCAGCAGCTTGGAGGCAGGGGGCCCGGAGACCCAGTACTTC. It is translated as CASSLEAGGPETQYF.

This clonotype has ten or more counts. The CDR3 spells CASSLEGFHGYTF. CDR3 DNA sequence: TGTGCCAGCAGCTTAGAAGGGTTCCATGGCTACACCTTC. The chain couples TRBV7-9 to TRBJ1-2, with no clear D. CDR3 length: 13 amino acids. Germline V gene data show CDR1 as SEHNR and CDR2 as FQNEAQ (reference sequence). The V end lost 1 base, the J end lost 6 bases, and 9 bases lay between the germline ends.

The V and J genes are TRBV27 and TRBJ2-3; D not resolved. CDR1 and CDR2 from the germline V gene are MNHEY and SMNVEV (reference sequence). The CDR3 spans 15 residues. Trimming shortened V by 2 bases and J by 5 bases, and 14 bases separated the two germline ends. CDR3: CASSLEARPVDTQYF. In DNA form, the CDR3 reads TGTGCCAGCAGTTTAGAGGCCAGGCCAGTAGATACGCAGTATTTT.

This clonotype was counted ten times or more. The V and J genes are TRBV29-1 and TRBJ1-5, with a weak D call TRBD1 (6 bases). V lost 6 bases to trimming and J lost 1 base, with 7 bases between them. The CDR3 is made up of 12 amino acids. Germline loops: CDR1 SQVTM, CDR2 ANQGSEA. CDR3 region: CSVQGSNQPQHF. The CDR3, as DNA: TGCAGCGTGCAGGGGAGCAATCAGCCCCAGCATTTT.

This clonotype was seen ten or more times. The genes are TRBV20-1 and TRBJ2-7; 9 nucleotides agree with TRBD2. Trimming took 1 base from V and 3 from J; bases not matched to a gene: 4. From germline, CDR1 is DFQATT and CDR2 SNEGSKA (reference sequence). CDR3 length: 14 amino acids. The CDR3 protein is CSARVAGGIYEQYF. The CDR3 region has the DNA TGCAGTGCTAGAGTGGCGGGGGGGATCTACGAGCAGTACTTC.

V gene TRBV20-1 combines with J gene TRBJ2-3; 14 bases are shared with TRBD2. Germline trimming cut 4 bases from V and 5 bases from J; bases unmatched to any gene: 8. Germline lookup yields CDR1 DFQATT and CDR2 SNEGSKA (reference sequence). The CDR3 runs to 16 residues. This chain's CDR3 is CSAKTSGGVSGDTQYF. For the CDR3, the DNA is TGCAGTGCTAAGACTAGCGGGGGGGTTTCGGGAGATACGCAGTATTTT.

This clonotype was detected many times. V is TRBV18 and J is TRBJ1-3, with a weak D call TRBD1 (5 bases). V was pared by 3 bases and J by 3 bases, with 9 bases between. Germline CDR1 is KGHSH and CDR2 is LQKENI. CDR3 length equals 14 residues. The CDR3 DNA reads TGTGCCAGCTCACCCTGGGACGGTGGAAACACCATATATTTT. This codes for CASSPWDGGNTIYF.

The genes are TRBV11-1 and TRBJ2-1; 15 bases fit TRBD2. The CDR3 covers 19 residues. Per germline, CDR1 SGHAT and CDR2 FQDESV (reference sequence). With V trimmed by 4 bases and J by 6 bases, 13 bases remained unmatched. CDR3 protein: CASSSPGLAGGPSFNEQFF. CDR3 nucleotide sequence: TGTGCCAGCAGCTCCCCGGGACTAGCGGGGGGCCCTAGCTTCAATGAGCAGTTCTTC.

J is TRBJ2-7 and V is TRBV20-1; 8 bases agree with TRBD1. The V segment lost 7 bases and the J segment 0 bases; nucleotides outside the gene matches: 8. Germline V gene lookup returns CDR1 DFQATT and CDR2 SNEGSKA (reference sequence). The CDR3 covers 14 residues. The CDR3 spells CSGLQGVVSYEQYF. Written as DNA, the CDR3 is TGCAGTGGCCTACAGGGGGTCGTCTCCTACGAGCAGTACTTC.

There are many counts of this clonotype. The chain carries TRBV6-2 or TRBV6-3 and TRBJ2-7, with 8 bases lining up with TRBD1. The V segment lost 5 bases and the J segment 5 bases; nucleotides outside the gene matches: 14. This CDR3 has 16 amino acids. CDR1 is MNHEY and CDR2 is SVGEGT in the germline V gene. This chain's CDR3 is CASSPSRTGRSNEQYF. The CDR3 nucleotides are TGTGCCAGCAGTCCATCCCGGACAGGGCGATCTAACGAGCAGTACTTC.

This clonotype was seen only a few times. V is TRBV28 and J is TRBJ1-1; D remains ambiguous. Germline values: CDR1 MDHEN, CDR2 SYDVKM. With 4 bases removed from V and 1 base from J, the gap between germline ends came to 10 bases. The CDR3 has 14 amino acids. The CDR3 reads CASSSPPENTEAFF. The CDR3 nucleotides are TGTGCCAGCAGTTCACCCCCGGAGAACACTGAAGCTTTCTTT.

This clonotype was recorded many times. V and J are TRBV6-5 and TRBJ1-2; weak D call: TRBD1 (5 bases). The CDR3 is 14 amino acids. The V end lost 0 bases, the J end lost 8 bases, and 13 bases lay between the germline ends. Germline V gene lookup returns CDR1 MNHEY and CDR2 SVGAGI. The CDR3 here is CASSYSTVPGGYTF. For the CDR3, the DNA is TGTGCCAGCAGTTACTCGACAGTCCCGGGGGGCTACACCTTC.

This chain's CDR3 is CASSLRGRDRVYNEQFF. Written as DNA, the CDR3 is TGTGCCAGCAGCTTAAGGGGGAGGGACAGGGTTTACAATGAGCAGTTCTTC. This chain uses TRBV7-3 with TRBJ2-1, with 9 bases aligning to TRBD1. From germline, CDR1 is SGHTA and CDR2 FQGTGA. The CDR3 has 17 residues. The J segment lost 4 bases and the V segment lost 1 base, leaving 8 bases of the junction unmatched. Looking up the rest from reference TRBV7-3 and TRBJ2-1 gives the full variable domain: GAGVSQTPSNKVTEKGKYVELRCDPISGHTALYWYRQSLGQGPEFLIYFQGTGAADDSGLPNDRFFAVRPEGSVSTLKIQRTERGDSAVYLCASSLRGRDRVYNEQFFGPGTRLTVL.

In its sample, this clonotype was seen a few times. V and J are TRBV12-3 or TRBV12-4 and TRBJ2-1, with 9 bases lining up with TRBD1. V lost 6 bases to trimming and J lost 5 bases; unmatched junction nucleotides: 8. The CDR3 loop spans 15 amino acids. The CDR3 nucleotides are TGTGCCAGCAGCGTAACAGGGGGCAAGAACAATGAGCAGTTCTTC. Amino acid sequence: CASSVTGGKNNEQFF.

There are a few counts of this clonotype. The chain is built from TRBV3-1 and TRBJ2-5; unclear D gene. Germline V gene sequence: CDR1 LGHDT, CDR2 YNNKEL (reference sequence). The V end lost 0 bases, the J end lost 0 bases, and 11 bases lay between the germline ends. The CDR3 length is 16 residues. Written as DNA, the CDR3 is TGTGCCAGCAGCCAAGATTGGTCTGGCTACCAAGAGACCCAGTACTTC. This gives the protein CASSQDWSGYQETQYF.

This clonotype was seen repeatedly, ten times or more. The rearrangement links TRBV20-1 to TRBJ1-1, with D tentatively TRBD1 (5 bases). Germline lookup yields CDR1 DFQATT and CDR2 SNEGSKA (reference sequence). V was clipped by 6 bases and J by 3 bases, with 11 bases between them. The CDR3 spans 12 residues. DNA for the CDR3: TGCAGTGCCCAGTCGGGGGACACTGAAGCTTTCTTT. Encoded protein: CSAQSGDTEAFF.

This clonotype was counted many times. The chain has TRBV20-1 and TRBJ2-7; weak D call: TRBD1 (5 bases). The CDR3 has 13 residues. V was cut by 1 base and J by 5 bases, with 12 bases left in between. Germline-derived CDR1 and CDR2 are DFQATT and SNEGSKA (reference sequence). The CDR3 region has the DNA TGCAGTGCTAGAGCAACAGGACCCCACGAGCAGTACTTC. The encoded protein is CSARATGPHEQYF.

About this clonotype itself: A much larger clone differs from this one at a single base, so this may be a read error. The chain has TRBV20-1 and TRBJ2-5; tentative D call: TRBD2 (5 bases). The V gene's germline CDR1 is DFQATT and CDR2 SNEGSKA (reference sequence). The CDR3 is 15 residues long. The germline V and J ends were trimmed by 1 base and 2 bases, with 14 bases remaining between them. CDR3 amino acids: CSARGLRVRQETQYF. The CDR3 coding sequence is TGCAGTGCTAGAGGTTTGCGGGTACGTCAAGAGACCCAGTACTTC.

The chain carries TRBV9 and TRBJ1-3; D is possibly TRBD1 (5 bases). CDR1 and CDR2 (germline): SGDLS, YYNGEE. Trimming cost V 0 bases and J 0 bases, with 10 bases left between them. The CDR3 is 16 amino acids. The CDR3 region has the DNA TGTGCCAGCAGCGTAGATGCGGGGGGCTCTGGAAACACCATATATTTT. Its protein is CASSVDAGGSGNTIYF.

This clonotype was counted many times. J is TRBJ1-2 and V is TRBV7-2; possible D gene TRBD1, 5 bases. The germline V gene has CDR1 SGHTA and CDR2 FQGNSA. Trimming cost V 5 bases and J 8 bases, with 18 bases left between them. CDR3 length: 14 amino acids. CDR3 sequence reads: CASSLLYGAQGYTF. CDR3 bases: TGTGCCAGCAGCCTCCTGTACGGGGCGCAAGGCTACACCTTC.